This T cell receptor (beta chain) derives from a study of T cell responses to AZD1222 COVID-19 vaccine. Overall study findings and caveats: Spike-wide coverage was observed for vaccine-associated CD4 TCRs, with dominant responses at 160-218 and 743-854. The sample set comprised mostly white British donors with more females, and clonal diversity was possibly underestimated. Epitopes outside B.1.351 and B.1.1.7 mutated regions reportedly drew nearly half of spike TCRs. Scientists sampled the repertoires only once the peak T cell response had passed.

Assay: immunoSEQ multiplex PCR; the TCRdb copy retains only in-frame clones and omits some. The repertoire consists of roughly 170,000 clones, with just over 85% occurring once and the leading ten covering approximately 0.5%. Trimming stripped 2 bases from V and 9 bases from J, with 14 bases between. The CDR3 is 15 amino acids. Germline CDR1 MDHEN, CDR2 SYDVKM. For this clone: As yet, its antigen is unknown.

The sample was peripheral blood, taken on day 0 of AZD1222 vaccination. J is TRBJ1-6 and V is TRBV28; perhaps TRBD1 as D (5 bases). The receptor's source is an adult in good health. CDR3 nucleotide sequence: TGTGCCAGCAGTTTAATACGGGGCTTGAGTTCACCCCTCCACTTT. This encodes CASSLIRGLSSPLHF.